The rows below give T cell receptor beta chains drawn from one sample of a study of T cell responses to AZD1222 COVID-19 vaccine. The method was immunoSEQ multiplex PCR; TCRdb's version includes in-frame clones alone and lacks a portion of them. Of about 60,000 clones in the sample, under 95% were seen once. The material sequenced was peripheral blood, taken 28 days after the second dose of the MenACWY control vaccine. Source of these receptors: an adult who received the MenACWY meningococcal vaccine as a control. The CDR3 runs from the conserved cysteine through the conserved F or W. The D gene is left open where the match is weak. Not all rows give a size; the values are once, few, many and, for expanded clones, a class.

V gene	clone size	CDR3 length	J gene	D gene	CDR3 DNA	CDR3 protein
TRBV27	NA	14	TRBJ2-7	TRBD2	TGTGCCAGCAGCCAGCGGGGATCCTCCTACGAGCAGTACTTC	CASSQRGSSYEQYF
TRBV4-3	NA	16	TRBJ2-1	TRBD2	TGCGCCAGCAGCCGCACGGTCACTAGCGGGAGCAATGAGCAGTTCTTC	CASSRTVTSGSNEQFF
TRBV4-1	NA	16	TRBJ2-7	NA	TGCGCCAGCAGCCAAGTGAGGGGGGGCGGCTCCTACGAGCAGTACTTC	CASSQVRGGGSYEQYF
TRBV2	NA	8	TRBJ1-2	NA	TGTGCCGAATATGGCTACACCTTC	CAEYGYTF
TRBV19	NA	14	TRBJ1-1	NA	TGTGCCAGTAGTTTCGGGACCATGAACACTGAAGCTTTCTTT	CASSFGTMNTEAFF
TRBV19	NA	14	TRBJ2-1	TRBD2	TGTGCCAGTAGTCCTGACCCCACTAGCGACGAGCAGTTCTTC	CASSPDPTSDEQFF
TRBV28	NA	15	TRBJ1-3	NA	TGTGCCAGCAGTGAGGCTCGGCTATCGGGAAACACCATATATTTT	CASSEARLSGNTIYF
TRBV7-2	NA	17	TRBJ2-7	TRBD2	TGTGCCAGCAGCTTAATCATACTAGCGTCCAGCTCCTACGAGCAGTACTTC	CASSLIILASSSYEQYF
TRBV11-2	NA	15	TRBJ2-7	NA	TGTGCCAGCAGTTCACGGGACTTACCGACCTACGAGCAGTACTTC	CASSSRDLPTYEQYF
TRBV3-1/TRBV3-2	NA	16	TRBJ1-2	TRBD1	TGTGCCAGCAGCCGCATCGGGGACAGGGACTACTATGGCTACACCTTC	CASSRIGDRDYYGYTF
TRBV7-9	NA	15	TRBJ2-1	TRBD2	TGTGCCAGCAGCGCGAAACAGCGGGAGGTCGATGAGCAGTTCTTC	CASSAKQREVDEQFF
TRBV11-2	once	15	TRBJ2-5	TRBD2	TGTGCCAGCAGCGCCCGGGAGGCCCTACAAGAGACCCAGTACTTC	CASSAREALQETQYF
TRBV29-1	NA	13	TRBJ1-1	NA	TGCAGCGTTGGGGAGGGAAGGTACACTGAAGCTTTCTTT	CSVGEGRYTEAFF
TRBV12-3/TRBV12-4	NA	11	TRBJ2-1	NA	TGTGCCAGCAGCCTATACAATGAGCAGTTCTTC	CASSLYNEQFF
TRBV7-9	NA	16	TRBJ2-5	NA	TGTGCCAGCAGACCTCATAGAACCGTTGGTGGGGAGACCCAGTACTTC	CASRPHRTVGGETQYF
TRBV5-4	few	13	TRBJ1-2	NA	TGTGCCAGCAGCCCTACAGGCCCCTATGGCTACACCTTC	CASSPTGPYGYTF
TRBV9	NA	16	TRBJ2-2	NA	TGTGCCAGCAGCGAGTTGGCCGACCCGAGCACCGGGGAGCTGTTTTTT	CASSELADPSTGELFF
TRBV19	few	13	TRBJ1-1	NA	TGTGCCAGTAGTATGAACAGAAGGACTGAAGCTTTCTTT	CASSMNRRTEAFF
TRBV29-1	NA	16	TRBJ2-1	NA	TGCAGCGTTGTGGGGGGTTTGGCCAGCTCCTACAATGAGCAGTTCTTC	CSVVGGLASSYNEQFF
TRBV5-1	NA	14	TRBJ1-4	NA	TGCGCCAGCAGCCCGATCACCCCTAATGAAAAACTGTTTTTT	CASSPITPNEKLFF
TRBV3-1/TRBV3-2	NA	15	TRBJ1-2	TRBD1	TGTGCCAGCAGCAACCAGGGGGTTCGGGGGCTCGGCTACACCTTC	CASSNQGVRGLGYTF
TRBV6-5	few	15	TRBJ1-1	NA	TGTGCCAGCAGCGGGCGACCACAGGGACCCACTGAAGCTTTCTTT	CASSGRPQGPTEAFF
TRBV6-1	NA	14	TRBJ2-1	TRBD2	TGTGCCAGCAGGGGACTAGATCCCTACAATGAGCAGTTCTTC	CASRGLDPYNEQFF
TRBV12-3/TRBV12-4	NA	13	TRBJ2-1	NA	TGTGCCAGCAGTCGAACAAGGAGCAATGAGCAGTTCTTC	CASSRTRSNEQFF
TRBV19	NA	16	TRBJ2-4	NA	TGTGCCAGTAGTGACCCAGGGGCCGCCCCCAAAAACATTCAGTACTTC	CASSDPGAAPKNIQYF
TRBV7-8	NA	13	TRBJ2-1	NA	TGTGCCAGCAGCTTCTCCTGGGGGAATGAGCAGTTCTTC	CASSFSWGNEQFF
TRBV6-5	NA	12	TRBJ2-3	NA	TGTGCCAGCAGGGCCAGCACAGATACGCAGTATTTT	CASRASTDTQYF
TRBV5-6	NA	14	TRBJ2-7	NA	TGTGCCAGCAGCTTGCGCACCAGGAGTTACGAGCAGTACTTC	CASSLRTRSYEQYF
TRBV30	NA	11	TRBJ2-7	NA	TGTGCCTGGAGCTTGAGCCGGGAGCAGTACTTC	CAWSLSREQYF
TRBV3-1/TRBV3-2	NA	15	TRBJ1-3	NA	TGTGCCAGCAGCCAAAACGGAATGATGGGAAACACCATATATTTT	CASSQNGMMGNTIYF
TRBV21-1	NA	15	TRBJ1-2	NA	TGTGCCAGCAGCAAAGATCCCCCAGGGGGAGGGGGCTACACCTTC	CASSKDPPGGGGYTF
TRBV7-6	once	18	TRBJ1-3	NA	TGTGCCAGCAGCTTGTTAGGGGGGTTGTCGAGCTCTGGAAACACCATATATTTT	CASSLLGGLSSSGNTIYF
TRBV2	NA	14	TRBJ1-5	NA	TGTGCCAGCAGCGGACGAGGTAGCAATCAGCCCCAGCATTTT	CASSGRGSNQPQHF
TRBV7-9	NA	11	TRBJ2-5	NA	TGTGCCAGCAGCTTAACAGAGACCCAGTACTTC	CASSLTETQYF
TRBV30	NA	15	TRBJ2-3	TRBD2	TGTGCCTGGAGTGAAGCGGGAGTATTATCAGATACGCAGTATTTT	CAWSEAGVLSDTQYF
TRBV7-6	NA	15	TRBJ1-6	NA	TGTGCCAGCAGGGGGGGGCCAGGAGGTAATTCACCCCTCCACTTT	CASRGGPGGNSPLHF
TRBV5-1	NA	15	TRBJ2-7	TRBD1	TGCGCCAGCAGCTTGGGGCAGGGGGCCATGGAGAAGCAGTACTTC	CASSLGQGAMEKQYF
TRBV5-4	NA	14	TRBJ1-1	NA	TGTGCCAGCAGTCCGTCGGCGGCGAACACTGAAGCTTTCTTT	CASSPSAANTEAFF
TRBV4-1	NA	17	TRBJ2-3	NA	TGCGCCAGCAGCCAAGATGGTAGGGGGGGTGGCACAGATACGCAGTATTTT	CASSQDGRGGGTDTQYF
TRBV6-5	once	16	TRBJ2-1	NA	TGTGCCAGCAGTTACCCCGCGAGACAGACACTACCCGAGCAGTTCTTC	CASSYPARQTLPEQFF
TRBV9	NA	13	TRBJ1-1	NA	TGTGCCAGCAGCGTAGAGGTTGGGGCGAGGGCTTTCTTT	CASSVEVGARAFF
TRBV30	NA	14	TRBJ1-6	NA	TGTGCTTCGCAGTCGGGACGGATCAATTCACCCCTCCACTTT	CASQSGRINSPLHF
TRBV5-6	once	16	TRBJ2-1	TRBD1	TGTGCCAGCAGCCTTTCCCCGGACAGGGCCTACAATGAGCAGTTCTTC	CASSLSPDRAYNEQFF
TRBV7-2	once	15	TRBJ1-3	NA	TGTGCCAGCAGCAAAGACACGAGCTCTGGAAACACCATATATTTT	CASSKDTSSGNTIYF
TRBV28	NA	14	TRBJ2-5	TRBD1	TGTGCCAGCAGTTTGGGACAGAGAAAAGAGACCCAGTACTTC	CASSLGQRKETQYF
TRBV11-2	NA	16	TRBJ2-1	TRBD2	TGTGCCAGCAGGCTAGCGGGTACAAGCTCCTACAATGAGCAGTTCTTC	CASRLAGTSSYNEQFF
TRBV4-1	NA	15	TRBJ1-5	NA	TGCGCCAGCAGCCCGACGGACCGGGGAAGTCAGCCCCAGCATTTT	CASSPTDRGSQPQHF
TRBV11-2	NA	17	TRBJ2-2	TRBD1	TGTGCCAGCAGCAAGGGGTCGTCGGGCAGGGGGACCGGGGAGCTGTTTTTT	CASSKGSSGRGTGELFF
TRBV9	few	15	TRBJ2-1	NA	TGTGCCAGCAGCGTAGAATCGGAACCCTACAATGAGCAGTTCTTC	CASSVESEPYNEQFF
TRBV5-4	once	13	TRBJ2-7	NA	TGTGCCAGCAGCTTGACAGGGAGCAACGAGCAGTACTTC	CASSLTGSNEQYF